This TCR beta chain was sequenced in a study of cytomegalovirus exposure and HLA in healthy donors. Study overall: A previous analysis identified approximately 120 million unique TCR beta sequences derived from some 170 million T cells. Study-level findings and limits: In most subjects, TCR beta sequences reportedly gave accurate predictions of HLA-A and HLA-B alleles. The majority of TCR sequences were rare, yet some public TCRs appeared in many donors.

V lost 4 bases and J lost 0; bases outside the gene matches: 9. Germline V lookup: CDR1 SGHNT, CDR2 YYREEE (reference sequence). This CDR3 spans 17 amino acids. The PCR had 60 Vbeta and 13 Jbeta primers. TCRdb keeps only in-frame clones here, not all; method: immunoSEQ multiplex PCR. This sample contains 45,000 to 60,000 clones. In the case of this clone: Antigen: not known.

The clonotype comes from a male donor in good health and CMV-seronegative. Sequencing was performed on PBMCs. V and J are TRBV5-4 and TRBJ1-4, with 7 positions matching TRBD1. CDR3 amino acids: CASSRGTAITTNEKLFF. CDR3 DNA sequence: TGTGCCAGCAGCAGAGGGACAGCAATCACAACTAATGAAAAACTGTTTTTT.